This T cell receptor (beta chain) derives from a study of regulatory T cells in long-lasting Graves disease. Germline loops: CDR1 MNHGY, CDR2 SVAAGI. This CDR3 has 15 residues. The V end lost 3 bases, the J end lost 5 bases, and 16 bases lay between the germline ends. Regarding the study as a whole: Under persistent disease, TRBV28, TRBJ1-2 and TRBJ2-5 were used preferentially.

This clonotype was recorded many times. What it binds is not known. Sequencing libraries for TCR beta were prepared with iRepertoire HTBI primers and Arm-PCR of CDR3 regions. TCRdb independently ran MiXCR on the multiplex PCR reads; one entry per CDR3 protein. Among over 350,000 distinct CDR3 sequences listed, about 14% were seen once. The time point: newly diagnosed GD, antithyroid drugs for less than 3 months. The TCR library used RNA extracted from PBMCs. The data also belong to a second study, concerning T cells in Graves' hyperthyroidism and ophthalmopathy. That report adds: When ophthalmopathy did not progress within 18 months, Graves' hyperthyroidism was considered stable. Disease duration under 2 months; hyperthyroidism patients were aged 18 to 65. In the analysis, a 13 V-J model separated ophthalmopathy from stable hyperthyroidism.

V is TRBV6-9 and J is TRBJ2-5; D might be TRBD1 (6 bases). This sequence originates from a woman between 45 and 65 years old with Graves disease. The source was peripheral blood mononuclear cells (PBMCs), collected at new diagnosis, from a patient treated with antithyroid drugs. The CDR3 loop is CASSYSWDTLETQYF. The CDR3 region has the DNA TGTGCCAGCAGTTACTCTTGGGACACCTTGGAGACCCAGTACTTC.